This T cell receptor (beta chain) was obtained from a study of response to subunit inactivated influenza vaccine. This CDR3 is 15 amino acids long. V lost 3 bases and J lost 0; bases outside the gene matches: 1. In germline, CDR1 is SGHKS, CDR2 YYEKEE (reference sequence). This clonotype was observed many times. One entry per CDR3 protein results from TCRdb running MiXCR on the RT-PCR reads. The sample consists of approximately 500,000 distinct CDR3 sequences, 10% to 15% of them appearing once. Sequenced material: PBMCs from blood, taken more than 35 days after vaccination. The chain carries TRBV5-5 and TRBJ2-7, with 12 nucleotides matching TRBD1. The TCR originated in a man between 50 and 59 years old who received an inactivated influenza vaccine. The CDR3 sequence is CASSSGQGASYEQYF. CDR3 DNA sequence: TGTGCCAGCAGCTCGGGACAGGGGGCCTCCTACGAGCAGTACTTC.